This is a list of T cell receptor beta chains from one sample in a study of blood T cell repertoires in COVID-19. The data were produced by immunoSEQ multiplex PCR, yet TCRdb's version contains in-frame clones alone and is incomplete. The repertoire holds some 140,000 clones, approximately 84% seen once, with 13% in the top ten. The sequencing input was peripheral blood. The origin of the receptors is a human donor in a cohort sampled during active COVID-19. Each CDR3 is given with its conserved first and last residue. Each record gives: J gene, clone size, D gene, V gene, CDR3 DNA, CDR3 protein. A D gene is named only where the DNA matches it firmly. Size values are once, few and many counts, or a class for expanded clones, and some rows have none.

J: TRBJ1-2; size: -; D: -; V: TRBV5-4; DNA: TGTGCCAGCAGCTCTGACAGCAGGGGCTACACCTTC; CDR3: CASSSDSRGYTF
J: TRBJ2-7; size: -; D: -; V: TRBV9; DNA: TGTGCCAGCAGCGAGGGCCTGACAGGCGAGCAGTACTTC; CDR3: CASSEGLTGEQYF
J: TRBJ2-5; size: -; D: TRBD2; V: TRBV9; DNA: TGTGCCAGCAGCGTAGGGCGGGGTAGCGGGGGGGCCCAAGAGACCCAGTACTTC; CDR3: CASSVGRGSGGAQETQYF
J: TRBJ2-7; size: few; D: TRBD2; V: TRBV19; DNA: TGTGCCAGTAGTAGGACTAGAGCCTACGAGCAGTACTTC; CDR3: CASSRTRAYEQYF
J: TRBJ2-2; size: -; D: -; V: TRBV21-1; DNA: TGTGCCAGCAGCAAAGGGGGGGGTCCGGAAATGAACACCGGGGAGCTGTTTTTT; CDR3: CASSKGGGPEMNTGELFF
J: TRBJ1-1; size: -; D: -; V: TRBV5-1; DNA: TGCGCCAGCAGCTCTCAGGGGTCCTCGAACACTGAAGCTTTCTTT; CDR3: CASSSQGSSNTEAFF
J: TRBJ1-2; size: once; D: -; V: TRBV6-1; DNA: TGTGCCAGCAGTGAATCGGGTCGATATGGCTACACCTTC; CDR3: CASSESGRYGYTF
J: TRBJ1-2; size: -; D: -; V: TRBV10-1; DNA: TGCGCCAGCAGTGAGTCGGGACATTATGGCTACACCTTC; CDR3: CASSESGHYGYTF
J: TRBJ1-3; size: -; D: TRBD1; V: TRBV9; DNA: TGTGCCAGCAGCTTCAGGGACAGGGACTTCGGAAACACCATATATTTT; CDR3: CASSFRDRDFGNTIYF
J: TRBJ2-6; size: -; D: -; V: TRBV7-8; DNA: TGTGCCAGCATCCCGCCGGGGGCTGGGGCCAACGTCCTGACTTTC; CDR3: CASIPPGAGANVLTF
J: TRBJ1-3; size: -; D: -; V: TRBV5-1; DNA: TGCGCCAGCAGCTTGGACAGCTCTGGAAACACCATATATTTT; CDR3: CASSLDSSGNTIYF
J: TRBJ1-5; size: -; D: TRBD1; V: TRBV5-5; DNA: TGTGCCAGCAGCGCCTGGACAGGTCCCAATCAGCCCCAGCATTTT; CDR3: CASSAWTGPNQPQHF
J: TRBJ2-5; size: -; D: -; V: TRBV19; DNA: TGTGCCAGTGGAAACCGGGAGCCTGGGACCCAGTACTTC; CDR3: CASGNREPGTQYF
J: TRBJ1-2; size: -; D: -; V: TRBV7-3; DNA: TGTGCCAGCCCCTTCTATGGCTACACCTTC; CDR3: CASPFYGYTF
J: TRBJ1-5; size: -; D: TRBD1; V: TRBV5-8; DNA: TGTGCCAGCAGATCCGGGACAGACAATCAGCCCCAGCATTTT; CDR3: CASRSGTDNQPQHF
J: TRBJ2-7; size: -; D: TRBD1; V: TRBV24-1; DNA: TGTGCCACCAGTGACCCTGACAGGGTTATTGCTTACGAGCAGTACTTC; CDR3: CATSDPDRVIAYEQYF
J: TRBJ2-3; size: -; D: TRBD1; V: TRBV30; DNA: TGTGCCTGGAGTGTACAGGACAGGGGCACAGATACGCAGTATTTT; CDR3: CAWSVQDRGTDTQYF
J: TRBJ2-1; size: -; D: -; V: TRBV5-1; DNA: TGCGCCAGCAGCTTGTCTCTAGAACCCTACAATGAGCAGTTCTTC; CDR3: CASSLSLEPYNEQFF
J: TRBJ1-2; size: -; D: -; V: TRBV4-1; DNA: TGCGCCAGCAGCTCTGACGCTAGTGGCTATGGCTACACCTTC; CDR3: CASSSDASGYGYTF
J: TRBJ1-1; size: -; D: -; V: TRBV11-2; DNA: TGTGCCAGCAGCGCCAACTGGGGGGAGAACACTGAAGCTTTCTTT; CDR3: CASSANWGENTEAFF
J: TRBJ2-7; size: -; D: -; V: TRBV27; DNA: TGTGCCAGCAGTTTAGGCAGGGGGGTCTACGAGCAGTACTTC; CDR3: CASSLGRGVYEQYF
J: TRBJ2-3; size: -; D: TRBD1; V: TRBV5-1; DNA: TGCGCCAGCAGCTGGACACCGGGACAGTCAGATACGCAGTATTTT; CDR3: CASSWTPGQSDTQYF
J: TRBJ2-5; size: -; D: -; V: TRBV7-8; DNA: TGTGCCAGCAGCCCAGGTGCGACCCAGTACTTC; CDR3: CASSPGATQYF
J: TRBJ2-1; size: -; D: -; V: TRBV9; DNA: TGTGCCAGCAGCCGCCAGATCGCCGATGAGCAGTTCTTC; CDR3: CASSRQIADEQFF
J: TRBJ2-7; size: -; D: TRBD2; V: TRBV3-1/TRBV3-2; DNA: TGTGCCAGCAGCCCCACCGGGACTAGGTCGGACGAGCAGTACTTC; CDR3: CASSPTGTRSDEQYF
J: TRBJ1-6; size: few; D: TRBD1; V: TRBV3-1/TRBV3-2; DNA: TGTGCCAGCAGCCACCGACAGGGACCCCCGAGAAATTCACCCCTCCACTTT; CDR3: CASSHRQGPPRNSPLHF
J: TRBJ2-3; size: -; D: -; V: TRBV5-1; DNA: TGCGCCAGCAGCTTGGTGAGTGAAGCAACAGATACGCAGTATTTT; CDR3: CASSLVSEATDTQYF
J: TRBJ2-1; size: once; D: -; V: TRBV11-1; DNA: TGTGCCAGCAGCAGCCGACAGCAATTCTTACACAATGAGCAGTTCTTC; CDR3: CASSSRQQFLHNEQFF
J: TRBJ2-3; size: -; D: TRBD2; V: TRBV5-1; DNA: TGCGCCAGCTCAGCAGGCGGGGGGGTCACAGATACGCAGTATTTT; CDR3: CASSAGGGVTDTQYF
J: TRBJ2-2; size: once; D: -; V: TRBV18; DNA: TGTGCCAGCTCACCACAGCCGGGGACGAACACCGGGGAGCTGTTTTTT; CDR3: CASSPQPGTNTGELFF
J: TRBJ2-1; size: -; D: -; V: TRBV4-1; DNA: TGCGCCAGCAGCCAAGAAGGCGGAGGGTTAGGTGAGCAGTTCTTC; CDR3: CASSQEGGGLGEQFF
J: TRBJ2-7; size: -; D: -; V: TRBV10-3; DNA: TGTGCCATCAGTGAGTCTGTGGCTAGCTCCTACGAGCAGTACTTC; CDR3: CAISESVASSYEQYF
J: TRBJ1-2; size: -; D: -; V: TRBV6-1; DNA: TGTGCCAGCAGTGAATATGGAGTATATGGCTACACCTTC; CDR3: CASSEYGVYGYTF